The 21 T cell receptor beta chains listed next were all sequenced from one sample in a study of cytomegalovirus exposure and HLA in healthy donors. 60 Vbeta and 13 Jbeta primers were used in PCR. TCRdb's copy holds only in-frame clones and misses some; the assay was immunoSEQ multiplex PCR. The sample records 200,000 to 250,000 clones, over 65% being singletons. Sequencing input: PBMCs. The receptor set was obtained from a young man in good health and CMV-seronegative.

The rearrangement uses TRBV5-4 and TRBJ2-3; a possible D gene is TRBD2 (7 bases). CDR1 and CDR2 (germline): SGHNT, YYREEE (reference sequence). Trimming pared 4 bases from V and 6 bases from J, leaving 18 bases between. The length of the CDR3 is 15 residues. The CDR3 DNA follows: TGTGCCAGCAGCCTAGGGACTACCCAGGGGGATACGCAGTATTTT. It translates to CASSLGTTQGDTQYF.

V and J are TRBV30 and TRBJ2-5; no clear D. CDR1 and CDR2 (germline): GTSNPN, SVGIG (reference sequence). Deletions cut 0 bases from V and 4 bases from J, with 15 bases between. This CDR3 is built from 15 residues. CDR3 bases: TGTGCCTGGAGTGTCCAGCGCTTACGTCGAGAGACCCAGTACTTC. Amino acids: CAWSVQRLRRETQYF.

CDR3 bases: TGTGCCAGCAGCGGCCGAGGGGTAGCGGGAGTAACCGGGGAGCTGTTTTTT. Translating it yields CASSGRGVAGVTGELFF. This chain joins TRBV9 and TRBJ2-2; 9 bases agree with TRBD2. In germline, CDR1 is SGDLS, CDR2 YYNGEE. The CDR3 has 17 residues. Trimming took 3 bases from V and 5 from J; bases not matched to a gene: 11.

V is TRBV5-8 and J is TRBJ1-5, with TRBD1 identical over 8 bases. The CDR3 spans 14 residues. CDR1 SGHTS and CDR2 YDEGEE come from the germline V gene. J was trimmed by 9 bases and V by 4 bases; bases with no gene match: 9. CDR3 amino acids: CASSIGQGPGPQHF. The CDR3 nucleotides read TGTGCCAGCAGCATCGGACAGGGCCCCGGGCCCCAGCATTTT. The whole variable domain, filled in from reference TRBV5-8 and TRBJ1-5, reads EAGVTQSPTHLIKTRGQQATLRCSPISGHTSVYWYQQALGLGLQFLLWYDEGEERNRGNFPPRFSGRQFPNYSSELNVNALELEDSALYLCASSIGQGPGPQHFGDGTRLSIL.

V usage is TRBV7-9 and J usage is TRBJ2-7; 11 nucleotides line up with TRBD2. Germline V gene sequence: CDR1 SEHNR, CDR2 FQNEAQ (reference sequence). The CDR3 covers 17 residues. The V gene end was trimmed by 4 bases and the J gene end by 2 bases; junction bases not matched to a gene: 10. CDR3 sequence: CASSSAFGTSGAYEQYF. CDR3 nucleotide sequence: TGTGCCAGCAGCTCTGCATTTGGGACTAGCGGAGCCTACGAGCAGTACTTC.

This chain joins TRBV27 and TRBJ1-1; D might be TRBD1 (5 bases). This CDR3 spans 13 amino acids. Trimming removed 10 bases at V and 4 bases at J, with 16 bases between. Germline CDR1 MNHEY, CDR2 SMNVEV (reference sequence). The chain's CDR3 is CATAPGHFTEAFF. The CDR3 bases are TGTGCCACCGCCCCAGGACACTTCACTGAAGCTTTCTTT.

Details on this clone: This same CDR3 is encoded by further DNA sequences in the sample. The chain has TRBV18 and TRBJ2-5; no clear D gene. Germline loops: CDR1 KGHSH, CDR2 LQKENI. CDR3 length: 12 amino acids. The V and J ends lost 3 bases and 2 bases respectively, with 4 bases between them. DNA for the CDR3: TGTGCCAGCTCACCTAGTCAAGAGACCCAGTACTTC. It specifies CASSPSQETQYF.

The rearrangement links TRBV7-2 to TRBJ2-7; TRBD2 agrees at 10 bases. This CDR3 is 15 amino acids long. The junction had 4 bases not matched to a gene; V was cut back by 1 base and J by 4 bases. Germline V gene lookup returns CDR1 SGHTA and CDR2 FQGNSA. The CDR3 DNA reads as TGTGCCAGCAGCTTAGTAGCGGGAGGAACGTACGAGCAGTACTTC. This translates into CASSLVAGGTYEQYF.

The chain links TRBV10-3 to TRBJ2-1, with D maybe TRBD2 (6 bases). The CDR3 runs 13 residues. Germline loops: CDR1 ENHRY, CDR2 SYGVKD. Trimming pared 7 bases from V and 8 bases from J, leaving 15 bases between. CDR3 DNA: TGTGCCATCATAACTGCGGGAACGCATGAGCAGTTCTTC. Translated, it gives CAIITAGTHEQFF.

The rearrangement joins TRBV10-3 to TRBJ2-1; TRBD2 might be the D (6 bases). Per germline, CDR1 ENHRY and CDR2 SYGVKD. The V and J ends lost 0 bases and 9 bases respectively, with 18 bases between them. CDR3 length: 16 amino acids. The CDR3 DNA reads TGTGCCATCAGTGAGTCTTGGACTACCCTAACGGGTGAGCAGTTCTTC. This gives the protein CAISESWTTLTGEQFF.

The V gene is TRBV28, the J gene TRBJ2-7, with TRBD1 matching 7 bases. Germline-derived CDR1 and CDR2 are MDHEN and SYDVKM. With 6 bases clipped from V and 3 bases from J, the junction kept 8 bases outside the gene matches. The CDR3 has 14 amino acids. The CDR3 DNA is TGTGCCAGCAGCCTCACAGGGGCGAGCTACGAGCAGTACTTC. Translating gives CASSLTGASYEQYF.

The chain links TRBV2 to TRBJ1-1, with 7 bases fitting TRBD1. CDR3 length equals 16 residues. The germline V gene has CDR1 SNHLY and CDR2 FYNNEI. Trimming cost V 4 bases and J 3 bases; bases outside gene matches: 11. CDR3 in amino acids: CASSVEAGGLDTEAFF. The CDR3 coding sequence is TGTGCCAGCAGTGTAGAGGCAGGGGGTCTGGACACTGAAGCTTTCTTT. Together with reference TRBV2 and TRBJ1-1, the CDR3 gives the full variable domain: EPEVTQTPSHQVTQMGQEVILRCVPISNHLYFYWYRQILGQKVEFLVSFYNNEISEKSEIFDDQFSVERPDGSNFTLKIRSTKLEDSAMYFCASSVEAGGLDTEAFFGQGTRLTVV.

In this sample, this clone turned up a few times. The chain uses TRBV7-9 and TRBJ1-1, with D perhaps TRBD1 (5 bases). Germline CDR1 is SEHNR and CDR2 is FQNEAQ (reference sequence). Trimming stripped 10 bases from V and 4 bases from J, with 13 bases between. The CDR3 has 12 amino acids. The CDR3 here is CATLAGPTEAFF. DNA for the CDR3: TGTGCCACACTGGCAGGGCCCACTGAAGCTTTCTTT.

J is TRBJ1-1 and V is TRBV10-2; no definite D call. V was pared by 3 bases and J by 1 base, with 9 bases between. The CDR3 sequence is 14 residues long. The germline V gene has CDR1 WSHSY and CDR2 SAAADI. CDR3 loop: CASSDLVRNTEAFF. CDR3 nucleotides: TGCGCCAGCAGTGACTTGGTCAGGAACACTGAAGCTTTCTTT.

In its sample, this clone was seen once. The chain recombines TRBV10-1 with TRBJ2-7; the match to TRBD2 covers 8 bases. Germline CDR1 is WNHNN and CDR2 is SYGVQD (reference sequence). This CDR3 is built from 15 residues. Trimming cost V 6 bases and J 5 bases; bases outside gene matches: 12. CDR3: CASSDSTGGANEQYF. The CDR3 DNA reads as TGCGCCAGCAGCGATTCTACGGGGGGGGCGAACGAGCAGTACTTC.

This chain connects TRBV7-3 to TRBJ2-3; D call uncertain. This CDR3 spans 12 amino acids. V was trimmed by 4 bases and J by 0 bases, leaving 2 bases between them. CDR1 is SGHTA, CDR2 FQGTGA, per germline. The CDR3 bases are TGTGCCAGCAGCTCTAGCACAGATACGCAGTATTTT. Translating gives CASSSSTDTQYF.

The CDR3 spells CASSPSPGGGRSEAFF. The CDR3 DNA is TGTGCCAGCAGTCCAAGTCCTGGGGGAGGACGAAGTGAAGCTTTCTTT. The J gene is TRBJ1-1, the V gene TRBV27; weak D call: TRBD1 (5 bases). The CDR3 contains 16 residues. Trimming pared 5 bases from V and 7 bases from J, leaving 23 bases between. Per germline, CDR1 MNHEY and CDR2 SMNVEV (reference sequence).

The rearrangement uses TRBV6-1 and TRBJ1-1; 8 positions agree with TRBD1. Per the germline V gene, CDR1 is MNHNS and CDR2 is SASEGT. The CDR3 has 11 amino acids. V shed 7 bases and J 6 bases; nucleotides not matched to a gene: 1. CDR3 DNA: TGTGCCAGCACGACAGGGGCTGAAGCTTTCTTT. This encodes CASTTGAEAFF.

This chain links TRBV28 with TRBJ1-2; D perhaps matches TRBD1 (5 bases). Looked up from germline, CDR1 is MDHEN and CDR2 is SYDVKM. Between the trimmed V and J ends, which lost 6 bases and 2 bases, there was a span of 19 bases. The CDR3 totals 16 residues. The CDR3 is CASSPEWAGKNYGYTF. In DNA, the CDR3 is TGTGCCAGCAGCCCCGAATGGGCAGGGAAAAACTATGGCTACACCTTC.

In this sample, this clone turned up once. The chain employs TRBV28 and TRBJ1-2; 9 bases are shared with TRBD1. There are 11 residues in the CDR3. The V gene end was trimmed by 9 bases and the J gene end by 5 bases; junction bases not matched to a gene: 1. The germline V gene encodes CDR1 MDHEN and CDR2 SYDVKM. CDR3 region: CASGQGYGYTF. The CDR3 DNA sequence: TGTGCCAGTGGACAGGGGTATGGCTACACCTTC.

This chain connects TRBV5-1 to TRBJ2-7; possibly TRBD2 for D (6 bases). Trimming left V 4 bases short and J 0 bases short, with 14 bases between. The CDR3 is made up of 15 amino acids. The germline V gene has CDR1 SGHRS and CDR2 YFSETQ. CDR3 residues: CASSPGEGASYEQYF. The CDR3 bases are TGCGCCAGCAGCCCGGGAGAAGGTGCCTCCTACGAGCAGTACTTC.